Each of the 19 T cell receptor beta chains below was sequenced from the same sample in a study of blood T cell repertoires in COVID-19. The repertoire was sequenced with immunoSEQ multiplex PCR; TCRdb's copy has only in-frame clones and lacks some. The sample has some 120,000 clones, around 85% seen once. What was sequenced was peripheral blood. Every receptor here comes from a woman older than 75 with COVID-19, enrolled during active disease.

V is TRBV18 and J is TRBJ1-1, with D possibly being TRBD1 (5 bases). Per the germline V gene, CDR1 is KGHSH and CDR2 is LQKENI. This CDR3 is built from 14 residues. Trimming took 3 bases from V and 11 from J, leaving 19 bases between them. The CDR3 protein is CASSPEGRADRAFF. In DNA, the CDR3 is TGTGCCAGCTCACCGGAGGGGAGGGCGGACCGGGCTTTCTTT.

The V and J genes are TRBV5-5 and TRBJ1-6; D is unclear. Trimming shortened V by 4 bases and J by 8 bases, and 19 bases separated the two germline ends. Germline V CDR1 and CDR2: SGHKS, YYEKEE (reference sequence). This CDR3 contains 16 residues. CDR3 nucleotide sequence: TGTGCCAGCAGCGCACAAAGGGAGCAGTTCTATTCACCCCTCCACTTT. Amino acid sequence: CASSAQREQFYSPLHF.

The chain links TRBV5-1 to TRBJ2-1, with D perhaps TRBD1 (6 bases). The CDR3 is 15 amino acids. The V gene lost 0 bases and the J gene lost 1 base, with 8 bases spanning the gap. Germline V gene sequence: CDR1 SGHRS, CDR2 YFSETQ. Here the CDR3 reads CASSLGQESYNEQFF. The CDR3 nucleotides read TGCGCCAGCAGCTTGGGACAGGAATCCTACAATGAGCAGTTCTTC.

The CDR3: CAISESGILPQHF. Here the CDR3 DNA reads TGTGCCATCAGTGAGTCCGGGATCCTACCCCAGCATTTT. This sequence joins TRBV10-3 and TRBJ1-5; D is undetermined. Trimming took off 0 bases at V and 10 bases at J, with 10 bases between the two ends. This CDR3 has 13 residues. Germline CDR1 and CDR2: ENHRY and SYGVKD.

The CDR3: CASSFGTGQGAGELFF. In DNA form, the CDR3 reads TGTGCCAGCAGCTTTGGCACAGGGCAAGGGGCCGGGGAGCTGTTTTTT. The rearrangement joins TRBV11-3 to TRBJ2-2, with D tentatively TRBD1 (6 bases). Germline CDR1 and CDR2: SGHNT and YENEEA. This CDR3 comprises 16 residues. V lost 3 bases and J lost 6, with 17 bases in between. The whole variable domain, remainder taken from reference TRBV11-3 and TRBJ2-2, is EAGVVQSPRYKIIEKKQPVAFWCNPISGHNTLYWYLQNLGQGPELLIRYENEEAVDDSQLPKDRFSAERLKGVDSTLKIQPAELGDSAVYLCASSFGTGQGAGELFFGEGSRLTVL.

The rearrangement links TRBV3-1 (or the pseudogene TRBV3-2) to TRBJ1-4; TRBD1 matches at 9 bases. The CDR3 runs to 15 residues. Germline CDR1 LGHDT, CDR2 YNNKEL (reference sequence). With 6 bases clipped from V and 11 bases from J, the junction kept 13 bases outside the gene matches. CDR3 in DNA: TGTGCCAGCAGTCAACAGGGGGCGGGCAAGGGGAAACTGTTTTTT. It translates to CASSQQGAGKGKLFF.

The rearrangement joins TRBV28 to TRBJ2-7; TRBD2 matches at 8 bases. Germline lookup yields CDR1 MDHEN and CDR2 SYDVKM. V shed 6 bases and J 0 bases; nucleotides not matched to a gene: 7. CDR3 length: 15 amino acids. CDR3 residues: CASSPAGVPSYEQYF. The DNA for the CDR3 is TGTGCCAGCAGCCCAGCGGGAGTCCCCTCCTACGAGCAGTACTTC.

The V call is TRBV7-8, the J call TRBJ1-3, with no clear D. The germline V gene encodes CDR1 SGHVS and CDR2 FQNEAQ. This CDR3 has 13 residues. V gave up 5 bases and J gave up 0 bases, with 5 bases separating them. CDR3 amino acids: CASSQHSGNTIYF. CDR3 sequence (DNA): TGTGCCAGCAGCCAACACTCTGGAAACACCATATATTTT.

The V call is TRBV19, the J call TRBJ1-5; TRBD1 aligns across 9 bases. Germline CDR1 is LNHDA and CDR2 is SQIVND (reference sequence). The CDR3 totals 18 residues. V lost 5 bases and J lost 0; bases outside the gene matches: 11. The DNA for the CDR3 is TGTGCCAGTAGTCCGGGGACAGGGATTAAATATAGCAATCAGCCCCAGCATTTT. It is translated as CASSPGTGIKYSNQPQHF.

This clone has at least ten counts. This sequence joins TRBV12-3 or TRBV12-4 and TRBJ1-2; D is uncertain. The CDR3 is 12 residues long. V gave up 1 base and J gave up 6 bases, with 6 bases separating them. The CDR3 spells CASSLGADGYTF. The DNA for the CDR3 is TGTGCCAGCAGTTTAGGGGCAGATGGCTACACCTTC.

The chain links TRBV5-4 to TRBJ2-1; TRBD2 agrees at 14 bases. Germline CDR1 and CDR2: SGHNT and YYREEE (reference sequence). The CDR3 length is 15 residues. Trimming removed 0 bases from V and 9 bases from J; junction bases left unmatched: 2. The CDR3 spells CASSLGGLAGVEQFF. CDR3 coding DNA: TGTGCCAGCAGCTTGGGGGGACTAGCGGGAGTTGAGCAGTTCTTC.

This clone is a singleton in its sample. V usage is TRBV19 and J usage is TRBJ1-4; possibly TRBD1 for D (5 bases). Germline V CDR1 and CDR2: LNHDA, SQIVND (reference sequence). V was pared by 3 bases and J by 0 bases, with 8 bases between. This CDR3 is built from 15 residues. The CDR3 protein is CASSISQATNEKLFF. CDR3 coding DNA: TGTGCCAGTAGTATTTCACAGGCAACTAATGAAAAACTGTTTTTT.

V is TRBV6-6 and J is TRBJ2-7, with 9 bases aligning to TRBD2. Germline V CDR1 and CDR2: MNHNY, SVGAGI (reference sequence). The CDR3 contains 14 residues. The ends lost 6 bases at V and 5 bases at J; junction bases unmatched: 8. The CDR3 sequence is CASSDSGRSNEQYF. The CDR3, as DNA: TGTGCCAGCAGCGATAGCGGGAGAAGCAACGAGCAGTACTTC.

This sequence joins TRBV5-1 and TRBJ1-3, with unresolved D. The CDR3 length is 17 residues. The V gene lost 3 bases and the J gene lost 0 bases, with 16 bases spanning the gap. Per the germline V gene, CDR1 is SGHRS and CDR2 is YFSETQ. The CDR3 here is CASSSARSSNSGNTIYF. Written as DNA, the CDR3 is TGCGCCAGCAGCTCAGCTCGTAGCAGTAACTCTGGAAACACCATATATTTT. Looking up the rest from reference TRBV5-1 and TRBJ1-3 gives the full variable domain: KAGVTQTPRYLIKTRGQQVTLSCSPISGHRSVSWYQQTPGQGLQFLFEYFSETQRNKGNFPGRFSGRQFSNSRSEMNVSTLELGDSALYLCASSSARSSNSGNTIYFGEGSWLTVV.

This sequence joins TRBV7-2 and TRBJ2-5; 9 nucleotides agree with TRBD2. Losses at the gene ends were 5 bases for V and 5 bases for J; bases not matched to a gene: 12. CDR1 and CDR2 (germline): SGHTA, FQGNSA. The CDR3 spans 16 residues. CDR3 sequence (DNA): TGTGCCAGCAGCCCAAGATGGCTAGCGGGAAGTGAGACCCAGTACTTC. The encoded protein is CASSPRWLAGSETQYF. The full variable domain, completed using reference TRBV7-2 and TRBJ2-5, is GAGVSQSPSNKVTEKGKDVELRCDPISGHTALYWYRQSLGQGLEFLIYFQGNSAPDKSGLPSDRFSAERTGGSVSTLTIQRTQQEDSAVYLCASSPRWLAGSETQYFGPGTRLLVL.

This clone appeared once. V gene TRBV28 combines with J gene TRBJ2-7, with a weak D call TRBD1 (6 bases). Between the trimmed V and J ends, which lost 3 bases and 13 bases, there was a span of 13 bases. This CDR3 has 11 residues. The germline V gene has CDR1 MDHEN and CDR2 SYDVKM. CDR3 loop: CASSFRGRSYF. The CDR3 nucleotides are TGTGCCAGCAGTTTCAGGGGAAGGTCCTACTTC.

Only a few counts were recorded for this clone. This rearrangement joins TRBV2 to TRBJ1-3, with 8 bases identical to TRBD1. The junction had 4 bases not matched to a gene; V was cut back by 0 bases and J by 15 bases. The V gene's germline CDR1 is SNHLY and CDR2 FYNNEI. The length of the CDR3 is 12 residues. CDR3 in amino acids: CASSEALGTGYF. CDR3 in DNA: TGTGCCAGCAGTGAAGCGCTTGGGACAGGATATTTT.

The rearrangement joins TRBV9 to TRBJ2-1; D is possibly TRBD1 (5 bases). Germline assignment: CDR1 SGDLS and CDR2 YYNGEE. This CDR3 spans 16 amino acids. V lost 4 bases to trimming and J lost 6 bases, with 20 bases between them. CDR3 coding DNA: TGTGCCAGCAGCTTCCCTGGCAGGGAAGGTGCCAATGAGCAGTTCTTC. This sequence encodes CASSFPGREGANEQFF.

V usage is TRBV5-4 and J usage is TRBJ2-1, with D uncertain. This CDR3 region has 16 residues. Trimming left V 3 bases short and J 0 bases short, with 13 bases between. Germline CDR1 and CDR2: SGHNT and YYREEE (reference sequence). The CDR3 nucleotides are TGTGCCAGCAGCTCGTCTGTAGCCCCCTCCTACAATGAGCAGTTCTTC. Protein: CASSSSVAPSYNEQFF.